These 5 T cell receptor beta chains came from one sample sequenced in a study of blood T cell repertoires in COVID-19. The data were produced by immunoSEQ multiplex PCR, yet TCRdb's version contains in-frame clones alone and is incomplete. This table holds about 260,000 clones, around 87% found once. Sequences were obtained from peripheral blood. The receptors derive from a woman between 50 and 59 years old who had recovered from COVID-19.

V is TRBV9 and J is TRBJ2-3; the D gene is possibly TRBD1 (6 bases). The V end was cut by 1 base, the J end by 2 bases, with 17 bases between. CDR1 is SGDLS and CDR2 is YYNGEE in the germline V gene. The CDR3 is 17 residues long. CDR3 loop: CASSVRLDSPATDTQYF. CDR3 nucleotide sequence: TGTGCCAGCAGCGTAAGACTGGACAGTCCGGCCACAGATACGCAGTATTTT.

In nucleotides, the CDR3 is TGTGCCAGCAGTGGCGGGAACAATGAGCAGTTCTTC. This encodes CASSGGNNEQFF. V gene TRBV13 combines with J gene TRBJ2-1; tentative D call: TRBD2 (6 bases). The CDR3 is made up of 12 amino acids. Germline assignment: CDR1 PRHDT and CDR2 FYEKMQ (reference sequence). V was clipped by 6 bases and J by 5 bases, with 8 bases between them.

V and J are TRBV29-1 and TRBJ2-2; a possible D gene is TRBD2 (5 bases). V was cut by 2 bases and J by 6 bases, with 16 bases left in between. In germline, CDR1 is SQVTM, CDR2 ANQGSEA. This CDR3 is 15 amino acids long. For the CDR3, the DNA is TGCAGCGTTGAAACGGGGAGCCTTACCTCCGGGGAGCTGTTTTTT. It translates to CSVETGSLTSGELFF.

The V and J genes are TRBV18 and TRBJ1-2; a possible D gene is TRBD1 (6 bases). Germline CDR1 reads KGHSH; CDR2 reads LQKENI. The germline V and J ends were trimmed by 3 bases and 5 bases, with 13 bases remaining between them. The CDR3 runs 14 residues. The chain's CDR3 is CASSPTTGSYGYTF. DNA of the CDR3: TGTGCCAGCTCACCGACGACAGGCTCTTATGGCTACACCTTC. The variable domain in full, completed from reference TRBV18 and TRBJ1-2, reads NAGVMQNPRHLVRRRGQEARLRCSPMKGHSHVYWYRQLPEEGLKFMVYLQKENIIDESGMPKERFSAEFPKEGPSILRIQQVVRGDSAAYFCASSPTTGSYGYTFGSGTRLTVV.

The V gene is TRBV6-2 or TRBV6-3, the J gene TRBJ1-5; 8 positions match TRBD1. The length of the CDR3 is 16 residues. The J segment lost 5 bases and the V segment lost 2 bases, leaving 8 bases of the junction unmatched. Germline V gene data show CDR1 as MNHEY and CDR2 as SVGEGT. The CDR3 is CASSYPRQGSHQPQHF. The CDR3, as DNA: TGTGCCAGCAGTTACCCGCGACAGGGGTCGCATCAGCCCCAGCATTTT.